This passage covers 20 T cell receptor beta chains from one sample sequenced in a study of CD8 T cells in ankylosing spondylitis. Study-wide results and limits: For ankylosing spondylitis blood, a TCR beta motif of under 10 highly homologous variants appeared characteristic.

Each CDR3 protein is one row after TCRdb ran MiXCR on the 5' RACE reads. Of about 450,000 distinct CDR3 sequences detected, 20% to 30% appear once; the ten largest clones hold approximately 1%. Their antigens remain unidentified. Sequences were obtained from blood, either unsorted or a sorted T cell fraction (not recorded which). Source of these receptors: a male donor with ankylosing spondylitis.

The chain combines TRBV7-6 with TRBJ1-1; unclear D gene. This CDR3 region has 15 residues. V gave up 4 bases and J gave up 2 bases, with 14 bases separating them. Germline CDR1 SGHVS, CDR2 FNYEAQ. As DNA, the CDR3 is TGTGCCAGCAGCTGGACGGCCAGGAGTAACACTGAAGCTTTCTTT. This codes for CASSWTARSNTEAFF.

This chain uses TRBV28 with TRBJ2-7; 9 bases align to TRBD2. The CDR3 runs 15 residues. J lost 4 bases, V lost 3 bases, and 7 bases had no gene match. Germline assignment: CDR1 MDHEN and CDR2 SYDVKM. The chain's CDR3 is CASSFRASGTYEQYV. In nucleotides, the CDR3 is TGTGCCAGCAGTTTTCGGGCTAGCGGGACATACGAGCAGTACGTC.

The gene calls are TRBV10-3 and TRBJ1-6; no definite D call. Deletions cut 2 bases from V and 0 bases from J, with 5 bases between. The germline V gene encodes CDR1 ENHRY and CDR2 SYGVKD. CDR3 length equals 15 residues. The CDR3 reads CAISEKGSYNSPLHF. The CDR3 coding sequence is TGTGCCATCAGTGAGAAGGGCTCCTATAATTCACCCCTCCACTTT.

J is TRBJ2-7 and V is TRBV19; TRBD1 is a possible D gene (5 bases). This CDR3 is 13 amino acids long. CDR1 is LNHDA and CDR2 is SQIVND in the germline V gene (reference sequence). V was trimmed by 2 bases and J by 1 base, leaving 6 bases between them. CDR3 coding DNA: TGTGCCAGTAGTATACGACAGTCCTACGAGCAGTACTTC. Residues: CASSIRQSYEQYF.

This clonotype was picked up a small number of times. This chain uses TRBV7-2 with TRBJ1-6; 7 bases line up with TRBD1. Trimming cost V 3 bases and J 5 bases; bases outside gene matches: 7. Germline V gives CDR1 SGHTA, CDR2 FQGNSA. The CDR3 contains 16 residues. The CDR3 DNA reads as TGTGCCAGCAGCTTTCAGGGGGGGTCCAATAATTCACCCCTCCACTTT. As protein: CASSFQGGSNNSPLHF.

A few counts support this clonotype. V is TRBV29-1 and J is TRBJ1-2; TRBD1 is a possible D gene (6 bases). CDR3 length: 12 amino acids. CDR1 and CDR2 (germline): SQVTM, ANQGSEA. V was trimmed by 4 bases and J by 3 bases, leaving 9 bases between them. CDR3 sequence: CSVGGADYGYTF. In nucleotides, the CDR3 is TGCAGCGTTGGGGGGGCGGACTATGGCTACACCTTC.

This clonotype was seen only a few times. The chain combines TRBV7-9 with TRBJ2-1; no clear D gene. Trimming stripped 2 bases from V and 5 bases from J, with 7 bases between. Germline CDR1 is SEHNR and CDR2 is FQNEAQ (reference sequence). The CDR3 sequence is 13 residues long. This CDR3 reads CASSLNMNNEQFF. Here the CDR3 DNA reads TGTGCCAGCAGCTTAAACATGAACAATGAGCAGTTCTTC.

This clonotype was recorded only once. The chain employs TRBV3-1 and TRBJ2-5; D is possibly TRBD1 or TRBD2 (6 bases each). Germline lookup yields CDR1 LGHDT and CDR2 YNNKEL (reference sequence). The V end was cut by 8 bases, the J end by 9 bases, with 13 bases between. CDR3 length: 11 amino acids. DNA for the CDR3: TGTGCCAGCCGGAGGGGGGAGGCCCAGTACTTC. This encodes CASRRGEAQYF.

The CDR3 coding sequence is TGTGCCAGCAGCTTAGTTGAGACAGGGACCGGGGAGCTGTTTTTT. It codes for CASSLVETGTGELFF. The J gene is TRBJ2-2, the V gene TRBV7-8, with 7 bases identical to TRBD1. This CDR3 contains 15 residues. V lost 1 base, J lost 5 bases, and 4 bases stayed unmatched. Germline values: CDR1 SGHVS, CDR2 FQNEAQ.

The chain has TRBV6-5 and TRBJ2-2; 13 nucleotides match TRBD2. Per germline, CDR1 MNHEY and CDR2 SVGAGI. CDR3 size: 17 residues. The junction had 3 bases not matched to a gene; V was cut back by 0 bases and J by 5 bases. The chain's CDR3 is CASSYSPGLAGTGELFF. The CDR3 DNA sequence: TGTGCCAGCAGTTACTCTCCGGGACTAGCGGGAACCGGGGAGCTGTTTTTT.

The V call is TRBV13, the J call TRBJ2-1; D perhaps matches TRBD1 (6 bases). The CDR3 is made up of 15 amino acids. V lost 5 bases, J lost 7 bases, and 18 bases lay in between. Per the germline V gene, CDR1 is PRHDT and CDR2 is FYEKMQ (reference sequence). The CDR3 DNA reads TGTGCCAGCAGCCCCCGAGGGGGTGCAGGGAATGAGCAGTTCTTC. It is translated as CASSPRGGAGNEQFF.

The J gene is TRBJ2-1, the V gene TRBV7-9; D tentatively fits TRBD1 or TRBD2 (6 bases each). The CDR3 runs to 11 residues. The germline V gene has CDR1 SEHNR and CDR2 FQNEAQ (reference sequence). Deletions cut 5 bases from V and 10 bases from J, with 9 bases between. The CDR3 bases are TGTGCCAGCAGCAGGGGGGAGGAGCAGTTCTTC. It yields the protein CASSRGEEQFF.

The chain links TRBV12-3 or TRBV12-4 to TRBJ1-5, with 11 bases fitting TRBD1. Trimming at V came to 6 bases and at J to 7 bases, leaving 8 bases not matched to a gene. This CDR3 contains 15 residues. CDR3 region: CASSSPDRGQQPQHF. For the CDR3, the DNA is TGTGCCAGCAGCTCACCGGACAGGGGGCAACAGCCCCAGCATTTT.

The gene calls are TRBV5-6 and TRBJ2-5; D gene unclear. V gave up 2 bases and J gave up 5 bases, with 7 bases separating them. Looked up from germline, CDR1 is SGHDT and CDR2 is YYEEEE. This CDR3 spans 12 amino acids. Written as DNA, the CDR3 is TGTGCCAGCAGCTTTCCGCGGGAGACCCAGTACTTC. This codes for CASSFPRETQYF. Using reference TRBV5-6 and TRBJ2-5 for the parts outside the CDR3, the full variable domain is DAGVTQSPTHLIKTRGQQVTLRCSPKSGHDTVSWYQQALGQGPQFIFQYYEEEERQRGNFPDRFSGHQFPNYSSELNVNALLLGDSALYLCASSFPRETQYFGPGTRLLVL.

This clonotype was detected a few times. This sequence joins TRBV7-9 and TRBJ2-6; D unresolved. The CDR3 covers 16 residues. Germline V gene sequence: CDR1 SEHNR, CDR2 FQNEAQ (reference sequence). Between the trimmed V and J ends, which lost 0 bases and 0 bases, there was a span of 6 bases. CDR3 nucleotides: TGTGCCAGCAGCTTAGCTCGTGACTCTGGGGCCAACGTCCTGACTTTC. Residues: CASSLARDSGANVLTF.

This clonotype was seen a few times. The chain links TRBV29-1 to TRBJ2-3, with 10 bases lining up with TRBD2. The CDR3 consists of 14 residues. Trimming took 5 bases from V and 0 from J; bases not matched to a gene: 2. CDR1 is SQVTM and CDR2 is ANQGSEA in the germline V gene. This CDR3 reads CSVTTSGSTDTQYF. The CDR3, as DNA: TGCAGCGTTACGACTAGCGGGAGCACAGATACGCAGTATTTT.

The chain is built from TRBV29-1 and TRBJ2-7; D is unresolved. The CDR3 length is 16 residues. In germline, CDR1 is SQVTM, CDR2 ANQGSEA. Trimming stripped 3 bases from V and 1 base from J, with 19 bases between. This CDR3 is CSVDGSHPLISYEQYF. CDR3 coding DNA: TGCAGCGTTGACGGGTCTCACCCTCTCATTTCCTACGAGCAGTACTTC.

The chain uses TRBV28 and TRBJ2-4; TRBD2 matches 11 bases. This CDR3 contains 13 residues. Germline V gene sequence: CDR1 MDHEN, CDR2 SYDVKM. Trimming at V came to 5 bases and at J to 9 bases, leaving 3 bases not matched to a gene. CDR3 DNA: TGTGCCAGCAGTCCTAGCGGGAGGCCCATTCAGTACTTC. Amino acids: CASSPSGRPIQYF.

This clonotype was picked up a small number of times. The rearrangement joins TRBV20-1 to TRBJ1-2; unclear D gene. V lost 2 bases to trimming and J lost 2 bases, with 6 bases between them. This CDR3 spans 12 amino acids. Germline-derived CDR1 and CDR2 are DFQATT and SNEGSKA (reference sequence). CDR3 sequence reads: CSARRGNYGYTF. DNA for the CDR3: TGCAGTGCTAGACGAGGGAACTATGGCTACACCTTC.

V is TRBV12-3 or TRBV12-4 and J is TRBJ1-2, with a possible D match to TRBD1 (5 bases). V lost 5 bases, J lost 2 bases, and 9 bases lay in between. This CDR3 contains 13 residues. The CDR3 region has the DNA TGTGCCAGCAGTCCAGGGTACAACTATGGCTACACCTTC. This translates into CASSPGYNYGYTF.